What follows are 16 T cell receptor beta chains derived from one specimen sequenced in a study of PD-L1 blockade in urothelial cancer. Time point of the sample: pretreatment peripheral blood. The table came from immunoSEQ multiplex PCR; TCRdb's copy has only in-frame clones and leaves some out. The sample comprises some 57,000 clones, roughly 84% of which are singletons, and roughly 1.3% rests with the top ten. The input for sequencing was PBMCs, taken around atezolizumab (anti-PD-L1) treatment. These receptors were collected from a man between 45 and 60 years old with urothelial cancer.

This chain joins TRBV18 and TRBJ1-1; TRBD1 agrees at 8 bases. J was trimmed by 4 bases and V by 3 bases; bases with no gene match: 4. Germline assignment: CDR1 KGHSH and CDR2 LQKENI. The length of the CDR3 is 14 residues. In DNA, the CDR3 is TGTGCCAGCTCACCCCGGCAGGGGGCCACTGAAGCTTTCTTT. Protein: CASSPRQGATEAFF.

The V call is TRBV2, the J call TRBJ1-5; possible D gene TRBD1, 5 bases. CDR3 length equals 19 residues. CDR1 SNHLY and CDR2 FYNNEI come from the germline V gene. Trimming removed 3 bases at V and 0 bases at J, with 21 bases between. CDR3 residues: CASSDDLRAGKYSNQPQHF. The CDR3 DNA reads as TGTGCCAGCAGTGATGATCTAAGGGCAGGGAAGTATAGCAATCAGCCCCAGCATTTT.

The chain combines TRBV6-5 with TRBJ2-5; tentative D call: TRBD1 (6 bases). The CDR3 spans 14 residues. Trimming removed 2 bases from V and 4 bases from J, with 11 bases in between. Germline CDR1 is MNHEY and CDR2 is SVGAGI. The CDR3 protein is CASSYHRVGETQYF. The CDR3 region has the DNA TGTGCCAGCAGTTACCACAGGGTTGGAGAGACCCAGTACTTC.

The CDR3: CASGLVLNGKGDTQYF. The CDR3 bases are TGTGCTAGTGGTTTGGTACTGAACGGGAAGGGAGATACGCAGTATTTT. V usage is TRBV12-5 and J usage is TRBJ2-3, with D possibly TRBD2 on 5 matching bases. V was cut by 0 bases and J by 5 bases, with 15 bases left in between. Germline V gene data show CDR1 as LGHNT and CDR2 as FRNRAP. The CDR3 contains 16 residues.

Here the CDR3 DNA reads TGTGCCAGCAGTTTCTTACAGGGTAGCAATCAGCCCCAGCATTTT. It encodes CASSFLQGSNQPQHF. J is TRBJ1-5 and V is TRBV28; D may be TRBD1 (6 bases). CDR3 length: 15 residues. The ends were cut back, 3 bases at V and 0 bases at J, with 9 bases in the middle. Looked up from germline, CDR1 is MDHEN and CDR2 is SYDVKM.

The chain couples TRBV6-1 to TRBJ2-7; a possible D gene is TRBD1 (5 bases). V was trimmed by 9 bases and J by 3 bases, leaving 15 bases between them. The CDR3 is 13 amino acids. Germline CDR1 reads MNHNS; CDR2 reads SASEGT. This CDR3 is CASPQQGGYEQYF. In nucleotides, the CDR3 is TGTGCCAGTCCCCAGCAGGGCGGCTACGAGCAGTACTTC.

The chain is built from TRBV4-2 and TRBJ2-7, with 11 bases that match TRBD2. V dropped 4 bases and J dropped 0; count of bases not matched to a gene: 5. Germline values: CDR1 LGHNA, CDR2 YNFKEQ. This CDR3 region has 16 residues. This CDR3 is CASSPEGLADSYEQYF. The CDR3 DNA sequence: TGTGCCAGCAGCCCTGAGGGACTAGCGGACTCCTACGAGCAGTACTTC.

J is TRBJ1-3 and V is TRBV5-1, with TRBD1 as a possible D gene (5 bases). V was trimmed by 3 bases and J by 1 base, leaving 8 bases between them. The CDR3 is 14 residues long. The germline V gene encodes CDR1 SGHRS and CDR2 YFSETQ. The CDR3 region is CASSYDSSGNTIYF. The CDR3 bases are TGCGCCAGCAGCTACGACAGTTCTGGAAACACCATATATTTT.

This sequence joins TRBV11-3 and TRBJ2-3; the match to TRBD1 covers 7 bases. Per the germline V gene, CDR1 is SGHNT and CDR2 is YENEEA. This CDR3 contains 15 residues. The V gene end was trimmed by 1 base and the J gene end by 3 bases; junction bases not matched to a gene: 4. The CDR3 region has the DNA TGTGCCAGCAGCTTAGGTGGCAGGGGGACAGATACGCAGTATTTT. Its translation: CASSLGGRGTDTQYF.

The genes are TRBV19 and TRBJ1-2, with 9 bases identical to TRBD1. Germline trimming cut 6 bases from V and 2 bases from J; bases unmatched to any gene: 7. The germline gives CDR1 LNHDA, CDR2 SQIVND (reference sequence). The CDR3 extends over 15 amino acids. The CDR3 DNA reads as TGTGCCAGTAGGACGACCGGGACAGGGAACTATGGCTACACCTTC. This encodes CASRTTGTGNYGYTF. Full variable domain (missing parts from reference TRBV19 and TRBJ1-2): DGGITQSPKYLFRKEGQNVTLSCEQNLNHDAMYWYRQDPGQGLRLIYYSQIVNDFQKGDIAEGYSVSREKKESFPLTVTSAQKNPTAFYLCASRTTGTGNYGYTFGSGTRLTVV.

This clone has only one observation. For the CDR3, the DNA is TGCGCCAGCAGCCACGCCTTAGGGACAGCCCACACTGAAGCTTTCTTT. This encodes CASSHALGTAHTEAFF. The rearrangement uses TRBV4-1 and TRBJ1-1, with 7 positions matching TRBD1. Losses at the gene ends were 3 bases for V and 3 bases for J; bases not matched to a gene: 10. CDR1 and CDR2 (germline): MGHRA, YSYEKL. The CDR3 loop spans 16 amino acids.

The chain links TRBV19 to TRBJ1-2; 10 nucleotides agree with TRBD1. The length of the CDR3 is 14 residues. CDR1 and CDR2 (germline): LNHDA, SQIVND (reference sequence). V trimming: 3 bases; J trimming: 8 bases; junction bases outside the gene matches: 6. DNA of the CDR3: TGTGCCAGTAGTATTCGGACAGGGGGGGGAGGCTACACCTTC. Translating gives CASSIRTGGGGYTF.

CDR3 region: CASSQQRNRMNTEAFF. Here the CDR3 DNA reads TGTGCCAGCAGCCAACAAAGGAACAGGATGAACACTGAAGCTTTCTTT. The chain couples TRBV27 to TRBJ1-1; D perhaps matches TRBD1 (5 bases). This CDR3 is 16 amino acids long. Germline-derived CDR1 and CDR2 are MNHEY and SMNVEV (reference sequence). The germline V and J ends were trimmed by 6 bases and 0 bases, with 17 bases remaining between them.

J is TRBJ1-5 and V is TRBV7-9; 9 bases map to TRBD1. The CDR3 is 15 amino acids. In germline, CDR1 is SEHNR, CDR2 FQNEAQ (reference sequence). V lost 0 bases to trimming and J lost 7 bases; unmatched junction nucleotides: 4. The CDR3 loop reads CASSLAGQGGQPQHF. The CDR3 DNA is TGTGCCAGCAGCTTAGCGGGACAGGGAGGGCAGCCCCAGCATTTT.

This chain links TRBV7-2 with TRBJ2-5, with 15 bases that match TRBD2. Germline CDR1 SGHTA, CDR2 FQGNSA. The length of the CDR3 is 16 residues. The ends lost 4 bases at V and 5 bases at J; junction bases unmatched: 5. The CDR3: CASSSGLAGGRETQYF. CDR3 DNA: TGTGCCAGCAGCTCGGGACTAGCGGGGGGCAGGGAGACCCAGTACTTC.

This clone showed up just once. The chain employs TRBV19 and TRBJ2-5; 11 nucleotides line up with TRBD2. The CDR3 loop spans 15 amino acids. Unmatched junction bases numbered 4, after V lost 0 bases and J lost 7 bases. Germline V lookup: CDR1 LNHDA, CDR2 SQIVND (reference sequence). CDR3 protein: CASSIEGGLAVTQYF. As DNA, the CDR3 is TGTGCCAGTAGTATAGAAGGGGGACTAGCGGTGACCCAGTACTTC.